The entry below gives a single TCR beta chain sequence along with its context. The entry originates in a study of cytomegalovirus exposure and HLA in healthy donors. The CDR3 is 14 amino acids. Germline V gene lookup returns CDR1 SGHTA and CDR2 FQGNSA. V lost 4 bases, J lost 8 bases, and 17 bases lay in between. 60 Vbeta and 13 Jbeta primers were used in PCR. Data came from immunoSEQ multiplex PCR; TCRdb stores just in-frame clones and leaves some out. This table has fewer than 75,000 clones, 60% to 75% appearing once. This TCR derives from a man between 65 and 79 years old in good health and CMV-seronegative. This chain uses TRBV7-2 with TRBJ1-2; D uncertain. The sample comprised PBMCs. CDR3 coding DNA: TGTGCCAGCAGCTCCCCATCACAGTCCCCGGGCTACACCTTC. The encoded protein is CASSSPSQSPGYTF.